This passage covers 15 T cell receptor beta chains from one sample sequenced in a study of blood T cell repertoires in COVID-19. This table comes from immunoSEQ multiplex PCR, and its TCRdb copy is limited to in-frame clones, with some not included. The data contain about 480,000 clones, around 89% of them singletons. Sequenced input: peripheral blood. These receptors were obtained from a woman aged 30 to 39 with acute or convalescent COVID-19.

This clone has only a few counts. Other nucleotide sequences in the sample specify the same CDR3. The CDR3 DNA is TGCAGTGCTAAAGGGGGCAGTGGCTACACCTTC. Translated: CSAKGGSGYTF. The chain couples TRBV20-1 to TRBJ1-2; the match to TRBD1 covers 7 bases. Germline CDR1 and CDR2: DFQATT and SNEGSKA (reference sequence). V lost 4 bases and J lost 7; bases outside the gene matches: 3. The CDR3 covers 11 residues.

The chain joins TRBV18 to TRBJ1-2; tentative D call: TRBD1 (5 bases). The V end lost 2 bases, the J end lost 2 bases, and 12 bases lay between the germline ends. Looked up from germline, CDR1 is KGHSH and CDR2 is LQKENI. This CDR3 has 15 residues. This CDR3 is CASSPGAGWNYGYTF. In DNA, the CDR3 is TGTGCCAGCTCACCAGGGGCAGGGTGGAACTATGGCTACACCTTC. Complete variable domain (other parts from reference TRBV18 and TRBJ1-2): NAGVMQNPRHLVRRRGQEARLRCSPMKGHSHVYWYRQLPEEGLKFMVYLQKENIIDESGMPKERFSAEFPKEGPSILRIQQVVRGDSAAYFCASSPGAGWNYGYTFGSGTRLTVV.

The rearrangement links TRBV5-1 to TRBJ2-1; TRBD2 agrees at 14 bases. This CDR3 region has 16 residues. Germline V gives CDR1 SGHRS, CDR2 YFSETQ. Trimming at V came to 2 bases and at J to 7 bases, leaving 5 bases not matched to a gene. The CDR3: CASSFGGTSGGNEQFF. For the CDR3, the DNA is TGCGCCAGCAGCTTTGGAGGGACTAGCGGGGGTAATGAGCAGTTCTTC. The full variable domain, in which reference TRBV5-1 and TRBJ2-1 provide the parts outside the CDR3, is KAGVTQTPRYLIKTRGQQVTLSCSPISGHRSVSWYQQTPGQGLQFLFEYFSETQRNKGNFPGRFSGRQFSNSRSEMNVSTLELGDSALYLCASSFGGTSGGNEQFFGPGTRLTVL.

V is TRBV3-1 (or the pseudogene TRBV3-2) and J is TRBJ2-1; 9 bases are a match to TRBD2. The CDR3 sequence is 17 residues long. Germline trimming cut 4 bases from V and 6 bases from J; bases unmatched to any gene: 13. Looked up from germline, CDR1 is LGHDT and CDR2 is YNNKEL (reference sequence). CDR3 residues: CASSRRFSAGGLNEQFF. The CDR3 DNA reads TGTGCCAGCAGCCGCCGATTTTCAGCGGGGGGACTCAATGAGCAGTTCTTC.

CDR3 nucleotide sequence: TGTGCCAGCAGCCCCGACTTGTTCTATGGCTACACCTTC. Amino acids: CASSPDLFYGYTF. This chain joins TRBV28 and TRBJ1-2; D is unclear. Per germline, CDR1 MDHEN and CDR2 SYDVKM. Between the trimmed V and J ends, which lost 6 bases and 4 bases, there was a span of 12 bases. This CDR3 has 13 residues.

The rearrangement uses TRBV5-4 and TRBJ2-5, with 10 bases lining up with TRBD1. Losses at the gene ends were 0 bases for V and 2 bases for J; bases not matched to a gene: 1. CDR1 is SGHNT and CDR2 is YYREEE in the germline V gene (reference sequence). The CDR3 covers 15 residues. CDR3 in amino acids: CASSLGGQGQETQYF. The CDR3 DNA sequence: TGTGCCAGCAGCTTGGGGGGACAGGGGCAAGAGACCCAGTACTTC. Filled out from reference TRBV5-4 and TRBJ2-5, the complete variable domain reads ETGVTQSPTHLIKTRGQQVTLRCSSQSGHNTVSWYQQALGQGPQFIFQYYREEENGRGNFPPRFSGLQFPNYSSELNVNALELDDSALYLCASSLGGQGQETQYFGPGTRLLVL.

The chain has TRBV6-6 and TRBJ1-2; D unclear. This CDR3 spans 13 amino acids. CDR1 and CDR2 (germline): MNHNY, SVGAGI (reference sequence). The V end lost 3 bases, the J end lost 8 bases, and 13 bases lay between the germline ends. The CDR3: CASSYFREGGYTF. The CDR3, as DNA: TGTGCCAGCAGTTATTTCCGGGAGGGAGGCTACACCTTC.

This clone turned up a few times. The chain recombines TRBV11-2 with TRBJ1-6, with D possibly being TRBD1 (6 bases). The CDR3 has 16 residues. V dropped 4 bases and J dropped 7 bases, with 17 bases sitting between them. Germline CDR1 and CDR2: SGHAT and FQNNGV. The CDR3: CASSYRGGRENSPLHF. The CDR3 DNA sequence: TGTGCCAGCAGCTATAGGGGGGGCAGGGAAAATTCACCCCTCCACTTT.

V and J are TRBV9 and TRBJ2-5; possibly TRBD2 for D (7 bases). Germline V lookup: CDR1 SGDLS, CDR2 YYNGEE. Trimming took 4 bases from V and 4 from J, leaving 14 bases between them. This CDR3 comprises 14 residues. The DNA of the CDR3 is TGTGCCAGCAGCCCCGAGGGAGGGGGAGAGACCCAGTACTTC. Protein product: CASSPEGGGETQYF.

V and J are TRBV3-1 (or the pseudogene TRBV3-2) and TRBJ2-4; 9 bases are shared with TRBD2. This CDR3 spans 20 amino acids. Germline CDR1 reads LGHDT; CDR2 reads YNNKEL (reference sequence). V gave up 4 bases and J gave up 0 bases; unmatched junction bases: 16. The CDR3 DNA reads as TGTGCCAGCAGCCCCAGGGTCGGGGCGGGGGGGCGACTAGCCAAAAACATTCAGTACTTC. Its translation: CASSPRVGAGGRLAKNIQYF.

The gene calls are TRBV6-5 and TRBJ1-6; D is possibly TRBD1 (5 bases). This CDR3 is built from 15 residues. CDR1 MNHEY and CDR2 SVGAGI come from the germline V gene. Between the trimmed V and J ends, which lost 0 bases and 6 bases, there was a span of 9 bases. The CDR3: CASSYSSRVNSPLHF. For the CDR3, the DNA is TGTGCCAGCAGTTACTCCTCCAGGGTTAATTCACCCCTCCACTTT.

The chain is built from TRBV19 and TRBJ2-5; possibly TRBD2 for D (6 bases). Trimming removed 6 bases from V and 5 bases from J, with 22 bases in between. Germline V gives CDR1 LNHDA, CDR2 SQIVND (reference sequence). The CDR3 has 16 residues. CDR3 residues: CASSSRRDTRVETQYF. For the CDR3, the DNA is TGTGCCAGTAGCTCGAGGCGGGATACTAGGGTTGAGACCCAGTACTTC. Supplemented by reference TRBV19 and TRBJ2-5, the full variable domain reads DGGITQSPKYLFRKEGQNVTLSCEQNLNHDAMYWYRQDPGQGLRLIYYSQIVNDFQKGDIAEGYSVSREKKESFPLTVTSAQKNPTAFYLCASSSRRDTRVETQYFGPGTRLLVL.

The rearrangement joins TRBV7-2 to TRBJ2-3, with 7 bases matching TRBD2. Germline CDR1 is SGHTA and CDR2 is FQGNSA. This CDR3 has 15 amino acids. J lost 2 bases, V lost 5 bases, and 7 bases had no gene match. The CDR3 DNA is TGTGCCAGCAGCCCCTCAGCGGGGCCCACAGATACGCAGTATTTT. As protein: CASSPSAGPTDTQYF.

This clone has a single count. The rearrangement links TRBV28 to TRBJ2-3; 7 bases fit TRBD2. Germline-derived CDR1 and CDR2 are MDHEN and SYDVKM. CDR3 length equals 15 residues. V lost 4 bases, J lost 2 bases, and 6 bases stayed unmatched. The CDR3 here is CASSSTGTTTDTQYF. The CDR3 DNA reads TGTGCCAGCAGTTCAACCGGGACTACCACAGATACGCAGTATTTT.

The J gene is TRBJ2-5, the V gene TRBV6-6; maybe TRBD1 (5 bases). With 2 bases removed from V and 3 bases from J, the gap between germline ends came to 7 bases. Germline V gives CDR1 MNHNY, CDR2 SVGAGI (reference sequence). This CDR3 has 13 amino acids. CDR3 nucleotides: TGTGCCAGCAGTTACGAAGGGGAAGAGACCCAGTACTTC. This encodes CASSYEGEETQYF.